The source of this TCR beta chain is a study of blood T cell repertoires in COVID-19. As for the study in general: Samples taken during acute and convalescent COVID-19 were collected in the United States, Italy and Spain. Sources were T cells, B-cell-depleted T cells, or PBMCs; the material itself was cDNA or gDNA.

As handled by the study authors: For nucleated cells, counts were estimated from reference gene primer amplification. Measured with immunoSEQ multiplex PCR; TCRdb has only the in-frame clones, and not every one. The DNA was the basis for D and trimming; V, J and clone size are from that table. The sample includes tens of thousands of clones, roughly 82% of them seen just once. This CDR3 is built from 14 residues. The germline gives CDR1 LNHDA, CDR2 SQIVND (reference sequence). The V end lost 3 bases, the J end lost 2 bases, and 10 bases lay between the germline ends. The J gene is TRBJ2-5, the V gene TRBV19, with D possibly being TRBD2 (6 bases). Sequenced sample: peripheral blood. This receptor was obtained from a man aged 50-59 years with active COVID-19. The CDR3 DNA sequence: TGTGCCAGTAGTATTGGTCGGGGGCAAGAGACCCAGTACTTC. Translated, it gives CASSIGRGQETQYF.